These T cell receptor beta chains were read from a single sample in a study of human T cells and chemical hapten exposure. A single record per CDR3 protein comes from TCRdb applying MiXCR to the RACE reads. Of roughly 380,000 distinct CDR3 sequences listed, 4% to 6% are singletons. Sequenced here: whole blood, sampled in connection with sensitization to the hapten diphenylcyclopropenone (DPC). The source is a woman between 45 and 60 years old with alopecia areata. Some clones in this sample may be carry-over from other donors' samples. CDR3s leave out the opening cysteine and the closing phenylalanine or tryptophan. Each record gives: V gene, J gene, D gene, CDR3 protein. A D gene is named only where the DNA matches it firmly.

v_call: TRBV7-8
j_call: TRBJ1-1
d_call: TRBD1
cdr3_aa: ASSLARQGLAF

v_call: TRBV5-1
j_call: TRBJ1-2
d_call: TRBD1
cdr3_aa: ASTGTGGVGYT

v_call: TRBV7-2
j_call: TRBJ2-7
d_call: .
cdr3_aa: ASSRRVLEPYEQY

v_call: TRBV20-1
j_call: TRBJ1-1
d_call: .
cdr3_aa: SARDFRGRTEAF

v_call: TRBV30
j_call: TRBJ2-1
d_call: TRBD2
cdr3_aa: AWSGSASGRANEQF

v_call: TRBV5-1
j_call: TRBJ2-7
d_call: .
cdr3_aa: ASSLESGSYEQY

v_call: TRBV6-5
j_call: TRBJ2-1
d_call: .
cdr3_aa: ASSLRQVGHREQF

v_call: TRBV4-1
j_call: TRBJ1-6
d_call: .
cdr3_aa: ASSQDWGNNSPLH

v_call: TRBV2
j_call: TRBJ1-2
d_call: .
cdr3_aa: ASSTTPTGSDYGYT

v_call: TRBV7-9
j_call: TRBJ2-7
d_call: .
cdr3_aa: ASSLRADSEQY

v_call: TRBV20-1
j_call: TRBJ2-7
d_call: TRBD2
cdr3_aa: SARDPSRSSGVSYEQY

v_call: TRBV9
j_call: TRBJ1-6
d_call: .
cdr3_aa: ASSPPGNNSPLH

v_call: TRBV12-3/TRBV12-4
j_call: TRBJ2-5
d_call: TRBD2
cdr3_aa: ASSLSGGDQETQY

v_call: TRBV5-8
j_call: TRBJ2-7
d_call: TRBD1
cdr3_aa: ASSPPRTGNEQY

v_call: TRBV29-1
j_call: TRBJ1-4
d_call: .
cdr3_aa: SVAVRDEKLF

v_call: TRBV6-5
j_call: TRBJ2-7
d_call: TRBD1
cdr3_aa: ASSYSRTGVGEQY

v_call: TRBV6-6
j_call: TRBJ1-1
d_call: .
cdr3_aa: ASSSLLPGLLNTEAF

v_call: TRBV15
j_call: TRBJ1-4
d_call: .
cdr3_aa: ATSNIGMDEKLF

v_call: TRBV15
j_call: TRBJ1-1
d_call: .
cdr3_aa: ATSRGGRTEAF

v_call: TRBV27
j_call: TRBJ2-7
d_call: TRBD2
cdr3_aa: ASSLHTPSGSYEQY

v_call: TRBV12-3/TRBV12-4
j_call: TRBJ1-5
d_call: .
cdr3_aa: ASSLGQPHQPQH

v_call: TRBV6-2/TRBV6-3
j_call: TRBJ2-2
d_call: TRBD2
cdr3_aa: ASSYSHQGGRRTGELF

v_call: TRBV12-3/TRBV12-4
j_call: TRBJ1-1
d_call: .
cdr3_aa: ASSLEFRGQAF

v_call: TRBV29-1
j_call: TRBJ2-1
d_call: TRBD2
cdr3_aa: SVGTSGYNEQF

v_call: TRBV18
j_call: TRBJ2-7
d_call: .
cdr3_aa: ASSPTGQVGEQY

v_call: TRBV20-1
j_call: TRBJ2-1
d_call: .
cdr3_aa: SARVTALGTGYREQF

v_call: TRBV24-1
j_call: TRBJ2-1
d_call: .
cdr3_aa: ATSDQGSSYNEQF